This T cell receptor (beta chain) emerged from a study of blood T cell repertoires in COVID-19. Overall study context: Sample material is recorded as cDNA or gDNA derived from T cells, B-cell-depleted T cells, or PBMCs.

Profiling relied on immunoSEQ multiplex PCR, and the TCRdb table lists in-frame clones only, not all of them. The repertoire consists of 160,000 or so clones, with more than 65% occurring once and the leading ten covering around 18%. Recruitment covered about two dozen US areas and drew participants whose ages spanned roughly 18 to 90 years. Which cohort a participant joined came from the clinical history participants gave. In Cohort 3, a recovered donor had either two negative PCRs, clearance, or symptom resolution. The source material was PBMCs or T cells enriched from blood (not recorded which). This TCR was sampled from a man aged 55 to 70 who had recovered from COVID-19.

In nucleotides, the CDR3 is TGTGCCACCGGAGGGACAGGGGGGAAAGAGCCCCAGCATTTT. Protein sequence: CATGGTGGKEPQHF. The chain combines TRBV15 with TRBJ1-5; 11 bases are a match to TRBD1. The CDR3 loop spans 14 amino acids. V dropped 8 bases and J dropped 8; count of bases not matched to a gene: 8. Germline V CDR1 and CDR2: LNHNV, YYDKDF (reference sequence).